The 13 T cell receptor beta chains below all came from one sample that was sequenced in a study of spatial heterogeneity in lung cancer. The study, taken as a whole, reports: One measure, the expanded intratumoral alpha and beta TCR count, tracked tumor mutation counts.

Indicated time point: sample taken at primary tumor resection. Each CDR3 protein gets one entry after TCRdb re-called the 5' RACE reads with MiXCR. The sample has about 5,600 distinct CDR3 sequences, about 8% seen once. No antigens are known for them. Sequencing used lung tumor tissue, obtained at surgery. These receptors all stem from a female donor with early-stage non-small cell lung cancer.

This clonotype was observed at least ten times. Since it is a stray read in a library aimed at alpha chains, this beta chain has a size that is not meaningful. This rearrangement joins TRBV20-1 to TRBJ2-7; 12 nucleotides agree with TRBD2. Germline CDR1 DFQATT, CDR2 SNEGSKA (reference sequence). J lost 4 bases, V lost 3 bases, and 4 bases had no gene match. This CDR3 has 14 residues. DNA of the CDR3: TGCAGTGCTAGTGACCTAGCGGGAGGGTACGAGCAGTACTTC. Encoded protein: CSASDLAGGYEQYF.

This clonotype is medium-sized (0.01 to 0.1%) by share. Since it is a stray read in a library aimed at alpha chains, this beta chain has a size that is not meaningful. The J gene is TRBJ1-1, the V gene TRBV7-3, with unresolved D. Germline V lookup: CDR1 SGHTA, CDR2 FQGTGA. CDR3 length equals 13 residues. V was trimmed by 6 bases and J by 0 bases, leaving 8 bases between them. This CDR3 is CASRPPVNTEAFF. CDR3 sequence (DNA): TGTGCCAGCAGGCCCCCTGTGAACACTGAAGCTTTCTTT.

This clonotype was detected ten times or more. For a library built for alpha chains, this beta chain is a stray read; little rests on its size. The rearrangement uses TRBV7-8 and TRBJ1-6, with a possible D match to TRBD1 (5 bases). The ends were cut back, 1 base at V and 10 bases at J, with 17 bases in the middle. CDR1 SGHVS and CDR2 FQNEAQ come from the germline V gene. CDR3 length: 16 amino acids. The CDR3 DNA follows: TGTGCCAGCAGCTTAGTGGGACCAGCGGATGGGTCACCCCTCCACTTT. Protein product: CASSLVGPADGSPLHF.

The sample holds many counts of this clonotype. This beta chain lies outside the target of a library built for alpha chains; its clone size means little. The genes are TRBV5-1 and TRBJ2-2, with a weak D call TRBD2 (5 bases). V dropped 0 bases and J dropped 9 bases, with 15 bases sitting between them. Germline CDR1 reads SGHRS; CDR2 reads YFSETQ. The CDR3 extends over 15 amino acids. This chain's CDR3 is CASSLEAAAGRELFF. The CDR3 region has the DNA TGCGCCAGCAGCTTGGAGGCGGCTGCCGGGAGGGAGCTGTTTTTT.

At least ten counts were recorded for this clonotype. This beta chain was picked up by a library intended for alpha chains and is off target, so its count carries little meaning. DNA for the CDR3: TGTGCCAGCACCATTTCAGACAGGGGGCCCTACGAGCAGTACTTC. Translating gives CASTISDRGPYEQYF. The gene calls are TRBV28 and TRBJ2-7; 10 nucleotides match TRBD1. The CDR3 has 15 amino acids. J was trimmed by 2 bases and V by 7 bases; bases with no gene match: 8. Germline loops: CDR1 MDHEN, CDR2 SYDVKM.

In this sample, this clonotype turned up many times. At one end the junction does not follow the germline gene, possibly because of a read error. Little can be read into the size of this beta chain, an off-target read in a library designed for alpha chains. V gene TRBV7-8 combines with J gene TRBJ2-5; 12 bases match TRBD2. CDR3 length: 17 residues. Germline CDR1 and CDR2: SGHVS and FQNEAQ. This CDR3 reads CVSSLVRLAGGKETQYF. The CDR3, as DNA: TGTGTCAGCAGCTTAGTCCGTCTAGCGGGAGGGAAGGAGACCCAGTACTTC.

Ten or more counts support this clonotype. This beta chain appears as a stray read in a library generated for alpha chains; its size is not informative. The rearrangement links TRBV20-1 to TRBJ2-4; D is ambiguous. The CDR3 contains 13 residues. Germline V gives CDR1 DFQATT, CDR2 SNEGSKA (reference sequence). V was trimmed by 3 bases and J by 1 base, leaving 7 bases between them. The CDR3 reads CSASVDAKNIQYF. DNA for the CDR3: TGCAGTGCTAGTGTAGATGCCAAAAACATTCAGTACTTC.

In this sample, this clonotype is medium-sized. With the library built for alpha chains, this beta chain is off target and its frequency is not meaningful. The CDR3 nucleotides read TGTGCCAGCAGTCCGCCGGAGGGGGAGACCCAGTACTTC. Its protein product is CASSPPEGETQYF. The chain combines TRBV12-3 or TRBV12-4 with TRBJ2-5, with D possibly TRBD2 on 6 matching bases. Trimming cost V 5 bases and J 5 bases, with 12 bases left between them. This CDR3 spans 13 amino acids.

This clonotype has a count of ten or more. This beta chain represents an off-target read in a library built for alpha chains; its size is of limited meaning. V usage is TRBV7-2 and J usage is TRBJ2-1, with TRBD2 matching over 7 bases. V was pared by 5 bases and J by 5 bases, with 6 bases of the junction left unmatched. Per the germline V gene, CDR1 is SGHTA and CDR2 is FQGNSA. The CDR3 is 14 amino acids. CDR3 in DNA: TGTGCCAGCAGCGACTCACTAGCGAACAATGAGCAGTTCTTC. The encoded protein is CASSDSLANNEQFF.

Details on this clonotype: This beta chain represents an off-target read in a library built for alpha chains; its size is of limited meaning. The chain uses TRBV19 and TRBJ2-1; TRBD2 matches at 9 bases. CDR3 length equals 16 residues. Germline values: CDR1 LNHDA, CDR2 SQIVND (reference sequence). The V segment lost 9 bases and the J segment 9 bases; nucleotides outside the gene matches: 18. The CDR3 DNA follows: TGTGCCAGGGCAGTCGTAGGGACTAGCCTTGTAGTTGAGCAGTTCTTC. Its translation is CARAVVGTSLVVEQFF.

This clonotype is judged medium-sized. This beta chain slipped into a library made for alpha chains as a stray read, so its size is not meaningful. This chain uses TRBV5-1 with TRBJ1-1; 7 nucleotides match TRBD1. The CDR3 extends over 16 amino acids. CDR1 is SGHRS, CDR2 YFSETQ, per germline. Trimming removed 4 bases from V and 0 bases from J; junction bases left unmatched: 9. In DNA, the CDR3 is TGCGCCAGCAGCGTGGGACAGCCCGCCATGAACACTGAAGCTTTCTTT. It specifies CASSVGQPAMNTEAFF. Full variable domain (remainder filled in from reference TRBV5-1 and TRBJ1-1): KAGVTQTPRYLIKTRGQQVTLSCSPISGHRSVSWYQQTPGQGLQFLFEYFSETQRNKGNFPGRFSGRQFSNSRSEMNVSTLELGDSALYLCASSVGQPAMNTEAFFGQGTRLTVV.

This clonotype was counted at least ten times. This beta chain represents an off-target read in a library built for alpha chains; its size is of limited meaning. The chain has TRBV12-3 or TRBV12-4 and TRBJ1-5; D unclear. The CDR3 length is 16 residues. V was trimmed by 1 base and J by 7 bases, leaving 17 bases between them. The CDR3 sequence: CASSLGGGIVGQPQHF. The DNA of the CDR3 is TGTGCCAGCAGTTTAGGGGGAGGGATTGTAGGCCAGCCCCAGCATTTT.

This clonotype has at least ten counts. The library was designed around alpha chains, so this beta chain is a stray read whose abundance carries little weight. The chain employs TRBV12-3 or TRBV12-4 and TRBJ1-1, with D perhaps TRBD1 (6 bases). V dropped 4 bases and J dropped 4 bases, with 16 bases sitting between them. This CDR3 is 15 amino acids long. DNA of the CDR3: TGTGCCAGCAGTTGGTACGGGGGCCGTGGCACTGAAGCTTTCTTT. Translated: CASSWYGGRGTEAFF.